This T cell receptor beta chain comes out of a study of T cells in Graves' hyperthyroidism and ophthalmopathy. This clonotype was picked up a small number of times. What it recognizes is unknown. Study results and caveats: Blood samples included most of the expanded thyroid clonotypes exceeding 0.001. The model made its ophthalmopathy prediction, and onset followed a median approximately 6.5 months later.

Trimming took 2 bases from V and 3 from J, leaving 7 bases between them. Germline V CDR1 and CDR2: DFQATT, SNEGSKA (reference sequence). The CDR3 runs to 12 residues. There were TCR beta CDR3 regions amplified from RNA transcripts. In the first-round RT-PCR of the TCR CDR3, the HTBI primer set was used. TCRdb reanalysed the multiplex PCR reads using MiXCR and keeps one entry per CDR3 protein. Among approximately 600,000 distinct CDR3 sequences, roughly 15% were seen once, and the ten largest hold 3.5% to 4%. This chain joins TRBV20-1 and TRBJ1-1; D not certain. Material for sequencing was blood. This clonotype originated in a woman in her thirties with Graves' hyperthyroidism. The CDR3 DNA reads TGCAGTGCTAGACTTATGTACACTGAAGCTTTCTTT. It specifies CSARLMYTEAFF.